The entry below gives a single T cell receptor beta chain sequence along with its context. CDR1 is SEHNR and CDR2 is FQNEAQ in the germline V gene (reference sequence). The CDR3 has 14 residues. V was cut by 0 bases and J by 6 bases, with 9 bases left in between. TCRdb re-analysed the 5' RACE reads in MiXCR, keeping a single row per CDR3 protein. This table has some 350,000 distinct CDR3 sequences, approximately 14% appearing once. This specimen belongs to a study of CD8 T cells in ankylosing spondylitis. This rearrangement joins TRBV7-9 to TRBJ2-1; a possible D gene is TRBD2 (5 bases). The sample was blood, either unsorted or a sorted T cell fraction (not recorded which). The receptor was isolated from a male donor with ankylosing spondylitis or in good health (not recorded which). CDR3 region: CASSLAGERNEQFF. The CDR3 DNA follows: TGTGCCAGCAGCTTAGCGGGAGAGCGCAATGAGCAGTTCTTC.